A single sample is the source of the 12 T cell receptor beta chains below, sequenced in a study of T cell responses to AZD1222 COVID-19 vaccine. The data were produced by immunoSEQ multiplex PCR, yet TCRdb's version contains in-frame clones alone and is incomplete. The table records about 140,000 clones, approximately 90% of them present only once. Material: peripheral blood, obtained 28 days after the second AZD1222 dose. These TCRs come from an adult who received the AZD1222 COVID-19 vaccine.

The V call is TRBV5-4, the J call TRBJ1-4, with 7 bases lining up with TRBD1. The CDR3 extends over 15 amino acids. Germline CDR1 and CDR2: SGHNT and YYREEE (reference sequence). After removal of 0 bases from V and 8 bases from J, the junction contained 7 bases not matched to a gene. The CDR3 DNA follows: TGTGCCAGCAGCTTGGACCGACAGGGTAACGAAAAACTGTTTTTT. Translated, it gives CASSLDRQGNEKLFF.

The CDR3 sequence: CASSVGGSHPGDEQFF. CDR3 nucleotide sequence: TGTGCCAGCAGTGTAGGAGGTTCCCATCCCGGGGATGAGCAGTTCTTC. The chain carries TRBV25-1 and TRBJ2-1; D perhaps matches TRBD2 (5 bases). The CDR3 is 16 residues long. The V end lost 4 bases, the J end lost 8 bases, and 21 bases lay between the germline ends. Germline V gene lookup returns CDR1 MGHDK and CDR2 SYGVNS.

The rearrangement uses TRBV12-3 or TRBV12-4 and TRBJ2-3; TRBD1 matches at 7 bases. V lost 8 bases and J lost 3; bases outside the gene matches: 5. The CDR3 loop spans 13 amino acids. For the CDR3, the DNA is TGTGCCAGCGCACAGGGGTTAACAGATACGCAGTATTTT. It is translated as CASAQGLTDTQYF.

The chain is built from TRBV2 and TRBJ1-4; 7 positions agree with TRBD1. Germline V gene sequence: CDR1 SNHLY, CDR2 FYNNEI. Trimming at V came to 8 bases and at J to 7 bases, leaving 16 bases not matched to a gene. This CDR3 comprises 16 residues. Here the CDR3 reads CASGRVPRGRGEKLFF. For the CDR3, the DNA is TGTGCCAGCGGAAGGGTTCCGAGGGGGCGCGGTGAAAAACTGTTTTTT.

This clone was observed a handful of times. The chain has TRBV25-1 and TRBJ2-2; D uncertain. Trimming took 7 bases from V and 8 from J, leaving 8 bases between them. The CDR3 is made up of 11 amino acids. In germline, CDR1 is MGHDK, CDR2 SYGVNS. The DNA for the CDR3 is TGTGCCAGCACGGAGTGGGGGGAGCTGTTTTTT. It encodes CASTEWGELFF.

This chain joins TRBV18 and TRBJ2-1; D is possibly TRBD2 (6 bases). Germline CDR1 reads KGHSH; CDR2 reads LQKENI. This CDR3 has 17 amino acids. Trimming cost V 3 bases and J 7 bases, with 22 bases left between them. CDR3: CASSPISGPVGRNEQFF. In nucleotides, the CDR3 is TGTGCCAGCTCACCGATTAGCGGACCCGTCGGTCGGAATGAGCAGTTCTTC.

V usage is TRBV7-6 and J usage is TRBJ2-6; D might be TRBD2 (6 bases). The germline V gene encodes CDR1 SGHVS and CDR2 FNYEAQ. The CDR3 consists of 15 residues. V lost 4 bases to trimming and J lost 4 bases, with 11 bases between them. CDR3 sequence reads: CASSSREAGANVLTF. Here the CDR3 DNA reads TGTGCCAGCAGCTCAAGGGAGGCAGGGGCCAACGTCCTGACTTTC.

The chain employs TRBV18 and TRBJ1-4; the D is unclear. This CDR3 spans 16 amino acids. The V end lost 8 bases, the J end lost 0 bases, and 16 bases lay between the germline ends. The germline V gene encodes CDR1 KGHSH and CDR2 LQKENI. The CDR3 reads CASHDPQLATNEKLFF. The CDR3 nucleotides read TGTGCCAGCCACGACCCACAGCTGGCAACTAATGAAAAACTGTTTTTT.

The chain couples TRBV27 to TRBJ1-3; no clear D. There are 13 residues in the CDR3. V dropped 8 bases and J dropped 0 bases, with 8 bases sitting between them. Germline CDR1 and CDR2: MNHEY and SMNVEV (reference sequence). The CDR3 coding sequence is TGTGCCAGCGCGAAAGACTCTGGAAACACCATATATTTT. Its protein is CASAKDSGNTIYF.

This chain links TRBV7-9 with TRBJ2-7, with a weak D call TRBD2 (6 bases). Germline assignment: CDR1 SEHNR and CDR2 FQNEAQ (reference sequence). Trimming stripped 1 base from V and 2 bases from J, with 9 bases between. This CDR3 is 14 amino acids long. The CDR3 loop is CASSLGGLTYEQYF. CDR3 DNA sequence: TGTGCCAGCAGCTTAGGGGGACTTACCTACGAGCAGTACTTC.

The V and J genes are TRBV7-2 and TRBJ2-7; 9 positions agree with TRBD2. Losses at the gene ends were 4 bases for V and 3 bases for J; bases not matched to a gene: 10. Germline CDR1 is SGHTA and CDR2 is FQGNSA. The CDR3 has 16 residues. CDR3 bases: TGTGCCAGCAGCTCGGGGAGGCTAGCGGGGAACTACGAGCAGTACTTC. Its translation: CASSSGRLAGNYEQYF.

V gene TRBV11-1 combines with J gene TRBJ2-7; D gene ambiguous. The V gene's germline CDR1 is SGHAT and CDR2 FQDESV (reference sequence). The CDR3 has 14 residues. V dropped 1 base and J dropped 1 base, with 8 bases sitting between them. CDR3 DNA sequence: TGTGCCAGCAGCTTAGGAGCATTTTCCTACGAGCAGTACTTC. It translates to CASSLGAFSYEQYF. Based on the CDR3 plus reference TRBV11-1 and TRBJ2-7, the full variable domain is EAEVAQSPRYKITEKSQAVAFWCDPISGHATLYWYRQILGQGPELLVQFQDESVVDDSQLPKDRFSAERLKGVDSTLKIQPAELGDSAMYLCASSLGAFSYEQYFGPGTRLTVT.